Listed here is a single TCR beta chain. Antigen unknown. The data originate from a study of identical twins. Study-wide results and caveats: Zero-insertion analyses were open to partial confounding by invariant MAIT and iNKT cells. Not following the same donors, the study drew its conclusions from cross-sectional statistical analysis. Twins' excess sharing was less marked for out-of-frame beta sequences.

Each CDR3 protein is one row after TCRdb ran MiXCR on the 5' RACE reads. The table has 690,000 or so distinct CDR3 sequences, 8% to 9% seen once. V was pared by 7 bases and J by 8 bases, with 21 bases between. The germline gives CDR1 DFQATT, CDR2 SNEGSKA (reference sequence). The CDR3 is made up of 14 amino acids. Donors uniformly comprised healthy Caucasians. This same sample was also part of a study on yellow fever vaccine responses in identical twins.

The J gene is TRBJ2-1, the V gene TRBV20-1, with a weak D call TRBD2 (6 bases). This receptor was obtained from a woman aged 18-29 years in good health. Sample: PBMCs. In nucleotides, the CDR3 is TGCAGTGGAAGGGGAAGGACTATAGCTGATGAGCAGTTCTTC. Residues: CSGRGRTIADEQFF.